The present TCR beta chain was sequenced within a study of shared clonotypes between healthy human individuals (dated by TCRdb to between 2020 and 2021). General notes on the study: A couple of women and a few men aged 18 to 49 years were included in the cohort. For each donor, three plates each were used for CD4 naive and CD4 memory, two plates were used for CD8 naive, and one plate was used for CD8 memory. To increase sequencing depth and limit assay-specific biases, different laboratories used diverse techniques to prepare libraries and sequence TCR repertoires. The study deeply sequenced blood TCR repertoires of about 5 healthy adults to estimate repertoire size and the extent of clonotype sharing between individuals. Leukapheresis yielded between about 0.9 and 10 billion PBMCs per donor. What the authors observed across the whole study: About 5% of naive CD4, 3.5% of naive CD8, around 2.3% of memory CD4, and about 0.4% of memory CD8 clonotypes were shared across several donors. The genetic and exposure-history diversity represented was limited by the small number of donors. Pairwise subsampling led to the expectation that sequencing depth would affect the degree of clonotype sharing among donors. Clonotypes shared by all four sorted-subset donors showed higher generation probabilities than non-shared clonotypes. Estimated clonotype richness was generally larger for naive than for memory subsets. Incomplete sequencing was indicated by rarefaction of sorted-subset datasets, despite the large sequencing depth. Only blood was sampled, and tissue TCR repertoires likely differ from those in blood.

There are 15 amino acids in the CDR3, from cysteine to phenylalanine inclusive. Only the CDR3 DNA stays, 45 bases, in frame from base 1. V sheds 2 bases and J sheds 4 bases, leaving 11 bases between their ends. Reading the germline V gene gives CDR1 SGHTA and CDR2 FQGNSA. CD8 naive samples were obtained by positive selection for CCR7 among CD45RO-negative cells, yielding a CD45RA+CCR7+ population from which TemRA cells were excluded. The donors were healthy, HIV-negative adults with no recently reported acute infections or vaccinations. Every donor was a Caucasian adult living in Nashville, Tennessee, USA. Blood was obtained by leukapheresis, after which PBMCs were separated by Ficoll-Histopaque density gradient centrifugation and cryopreserved in liquid nitrogen vapor phase. Analytical flow cytometry was used to check the purity and quantity of each magnetically sorted T cell population. Genomic DNA was isolated from every sorted fraction and measured by UV absorbance on a Nanodrop 2000c.

TCR CDR3 regions were amplified from genomic DNA by multiplex PCR using the deep immunoSEQ assay. Extracted genomic DNA from each cell subset was spread evenly across all wells of several immunoSEQ 96-well plates, with each plate serving as a replicate. For sorted subsets, each replicate PCR was loaded with roughly 190 ng genomic DNA, equivalent to 32,000 or so T cell genomes. The purified libraries were quantified using a Qubit 3.0 fluorometer, sized with a Bioanalyzer 2100, and then quantified again using the KAPA Library Quantification kit. Every immunoSEQ 96-well plate was sequenced on a separate single-read 150-cycle Illumina NextSeq 550 flow cell. Per the original workflow: Because only junctional sequences without quality scores were contained in the immunoSEQ output, filtering matching that applied to full-length reads could not be performed. Sequences were annotated with PyIR, a Python wrapper for IgBLAST v1.9, and V/J genes and CDR3 were assigned using IMGT germline references. Reads were removed for weak V/J assignments (E-value above 1e-6), missing CDR3, stop codons, out-of-frame junctions, or ambiguous translated residues. A V3J clonotype was defined by an identical inferred V gene, J gene, and CDR3 amino acid sequence. Percentage overlap between repertoires was computed as shared unique clonotypes divided by the size of the smaller repertoire. Repertoire richness was assessed with RTK rarefaction, the Chao1 estimator, and Recon v2.1 estimates of unobserved clonotypes. Generation probabilities were computed with OLGA for all TCRbeta clonotypes obtained by the gDNA method from a few donors. Not all clones reach the TCRdb copy of this immuneACCESS table, which keeps in-frame sequences only. Checked studies attribute under half of the gap to unresolved V genes and leave the rest unexplained. V, J and clone size reflect that table, while D and trimming were determined from the DNA. Here the sample has 2 million to 2.5 million clones; approximately 94% occur a single time. Of the sample, 1% to 1.3% falls within the top ten clones.

This clone was recorded only once. It lacks a known antigen. No much larger clone is present one base from it, and per-base qualities are unavailable. This clonotype was obtained from a man aged 18-30 years in good health. The chain was built from TRBV7-2 and TRBJ2-2; the D gene remains uncertain. Sequenced sample: naive CD8+ T cells sorted from blood. The cell subset or site label corresponds to: CD45RA+CCR7+. The CDR3 region: CASSLYLTPTGELFF. In nucleotides, the sequence is TGTGCCAGCAGCTTATATTTGACACCCACCGGGGAGCTGTTTTTT.